Reported below is one T cell receptor (beta chain). The CDR3 spans 18 residues. Germline CDR1 SGHAT, CDR2 FQNNGV. The J segment lost 3 bases and the V segment lost 1 base, leaving 13 bases of the junction unmatched. Data came from immunoSEQ multiplex PCR; TCRdb stores just in-frame clones and leaves some out. Here the sample spans 50,000 to 75,000 clones, 87% being singletons. The data were obtained in a study of OX40 agonist ivuxolimab in advanced cancers. For the study at large: Partial responses occurred in Three dose-escalation patients, one with hepatocellular carcinoma and two with cutaneous melanoma.

The genes are TRBV11-2 and TRBJ2-3; 7 bases map to TRBD1. This receptor was obtained from an adult with an advanced solid tumor such as melanoma, head and neck, liver or kidney cancer. Sequencing used CD4+ or CD8+ T cells sorted from blood, obtained in a trial of the OX40 agonist ivuxolimab. CDR3 region: CASSLGKYRGESTDTQYF. The CDR3 DNA reads as TGTGCCAGCAGCTTAGGGAAATACAGGGGCGAATCTACAGATACGCAGTATTTT.